The rows below give T cell receptor beta chains drawn from one sample of a study of shared clonotypes between healthy human individuals. The table came from immunoSEQ multiplex PCR; TCRdb's copy has only in-frame clones and leaves some out. The data contain some 2.3 million clones, approximately 93% of them singletons. The sequencing input was naive CD4+ T cells from PBMCs. The receptors derive from a man aged 18 to 35 in good health. Some clones in this sample may be carry-over from other donors' samples. Each CDR3 is given with its conserved first and last residue. Fields, in order: J gene, V gene, D gene, CDR3 protein, CDR3 DNA. The D gene is left open where the match is weak.

J: TRBJ2-1; V: TRBV21-1; D: .; CDR3: CASSKTSVKKLAPSYNEQFF; DNA: TGTGCCAGCAGCAAAACCTCGGTAAAAAAACTAGCGCCCTCCTACAATGAGCAGTTCTTC
J: TRBJ2-6; V: TRBV5-8; D: TRBD2; CDR3: CAGRVANSGANVLTF; DNA: TGTGCCGGGAGGGTGGCAAACTCTGGGGCCAACGTCCTGACTTTC
J: TRBJ2-3; V: TRBV28; D: .; CDR3: CASSSSSGRYTDTQYF; DNA: TGTGCCAGCAGTTCATCAAGCGGGCGATACACAGATACGCAGTATTTT
J: TRBJ2-1; V: TRBV5-4; D: .; CDR3: CASSFSRDNEQFF; DNA: TGTGCCAGCAGCTTTTCCCGGGACAATGAGCAGTTCTTC
J: TRBJ1-2; V: TRBV27; D: TRBD1; CDR3: CASSDRENYGYTF; DNA: TGTGCCAGCAGTGACAGGGAGAACTATGGCTACACCTTC
J: TRBJ1-2; V: TRBV18; D: TRBD1; CDR3: CASSPPSQQGGGYTF; DNA: TGTGCCAGCTCACCACCTTCTCAACAGGGGGGTGGCTACACCTTC
J: TRBJ1-5; V: TRBV28; D: .; CDR3: CASSPLGHQIYSNQPQHF; DNA: TGTGCCAGCAGTCCCCTTGGACACCAAATTTATAGCAATCAGCCCCAGCATTTT
J: TRBJ1-2; V: TRBV6-1; D: .; CDR3: CASSEGRVYSYGYTF; DNA: TGTGCCAGCAGTGAAGGGAGGGTTTACAGCTATGGCTACACCTTC
J: TRBJ1-2; V: TRBV1; D: .; CDR3: CTSSQKVRPDRIKLPNYGYTF; DNA: TGCACCAGCAGCCAAAAGGTACGTCCGGACAGGATAAAACTTCCTAACTATGGCTACACCTTC
J: TRBJ2-1; V: TRBV5-1; D: TRBD1; CDR3: CATSRDRVPNEQFF; DNA: TGCGCCACCAGCCGGGACAGGGTACCCAATGAGCAGTTCTTC
J: TRBJ2-1; V: TRBV19; D: TRBD2; CDR3: CASSTLAGVGEQFF; DNA: TGTGCCAGTAGTACCCTAGCGGGAGTTGGTGAGCAGTTCTTC
J: TRBJ1-1; V: TRBV7-9; D: .; CDR3: CASNPTANTEAFF; DNA: TGTGCCAGCAACCCTACAGCGAACACTGAAGCTTTCTTT
J: TRBJ2-2; V: TRBV5-1; D: TRBD1; CDR3: CASSTDRPNTGELFF; DNA: TGCGCCAGCAGTACGGACAGGCCGAACACCGGGGAGCTGTTTTTT
J: TRBJ2-2; V: TRBV18; D: .; CDR3: CASSPFTRDRQFANTGELFF; DNA: TGTGCCAGCTCACCGTTTACTCGCGACAGACAATTCGCGAACACCGGGGAGCTGTTTTTT
J: TRBJ2-2; V: TRBV2; D: .; CDR3: CASSEQGLPNTGELFF; DNA: TGTGCCAGCAGTGAACAGGGCTTACCGAACACCGGGGAGCTGTTTTTT
J: TRBJ2-1; V: TRBV28; D: TRBD2; CDR3: CASSALTSGSRNEQFF; DNA: TGTGCCAGCAGTGCCTTGACTAGCGGGAGTAGGAATGAGCAGTTCTTC
J: TRBJ1-3; V: TRBV6-5; D: .; CDR3: CASSQEGDSGNTIYF; DNA: TGTGCCAGCAGTCAAGAGGGGGACTCTGGAAACACCATATATTTT
J: TRBJ2-3; V: TRBV27; D: .; CDR3: CASQSFQGTDTQYF; DNA: TGTGCCAGCCAATCTTTTCAAGGCACAGATACGCAGTATTTT
J: TRBJ1-6; V: TRBV7-9; D: .; CDR3: CASSLENNSPLHF; DNA: TGTGCCAGCAGCTTAGAGAATAATTCACCCCTCCACTTT
J: TRBJ1-1; V: TRBV7-2; D: TRBD1; CDR3: CASRGQVNTEAFF; DNA: TGTGCCAGCAGAGGACAGGTGAACACTGAAGCTTTCTTT
J: TRBJ2-7; V: TRBV20-1; D: .; CDR3: CSVGGGEQYF; DNA: TGCAGTGTTGGTGGGGGTGAGCAGTACTTC
J: TRBJ2-7; V: TRBV19; D: TRBD2; CDR3: CASSGRRLLAGGNYEQYF; DNA: TGTGCCAGTAGCGGACGCCGTCTACTAGCGGGAGGAAACTACGAGCAGTACTTC
J: TRBJ2-3; V: TRBV7-6; D: TRBD2; CDR3: CASSLPLLAGEPDTQYF; DNA: TGTGCCAGCAGCTTACCCTTACTAGCGGGAGAACCAGATACGCAGTATTTT
J: TRBJ2-1; V: TRBV27; D: .; CDR3: CASSAIRQGLYNEQFF; DNA: TGTGCCAGCAGTGCCATTCGACAGGGACTATACAATGAGCAGTTCTTC
J: TRBJ2-7; V: TRBV18; D: TRBD2; CDR3: CASSRGLAGEVGQYF; DNA: TGTGCCAGCTCACGAGGACTAGCGGGAGAGGTTGGGCAGTACTTC
J: TRBJ2-1; V: TRBV7-3; D: TRBD2; CDR3: CASSLRLADYNEQFF; DNA: TGTGCCAGCAGCTTAAGGCTAGCGGATTACAATGAGCAGTTCTTC
J: TRBJ2-7; V: TRBV4-1; D: TRBD1; CDR3: CASSQVLRDSYEQYF; DNA: TGTGCCAGCAGCCAAGTCCTCCGGGACAGCTACGAGCAGTACTTC
J: TRBJ2-7; V: TRBV5-1; D: TRBD2; CDR3: CASSFSAGAREQYF; DNA: TGCGCCAGCAGCTTCTCAGCGGGGGCCCGGGAGCAGTACTTC